Listed below are T cell receptor beta chains from one sample, sequenced in a study of neoadjuvant anti-PD-1 for oral cavity cancer. TCRdb keeps only in-frame clones here, not all; method: immunoSEQ multiplex PCR. The table lists about 68,000 clones, approximately 81% of them singletons, with around 3.2% in the top ten. The sequences come from PBMCs, collected after nivolumab (anti-PD-1) treatment. The receptors come from a person between 40 and 80 years old with oral cavity squamous cell carcinoma. CDR3s include the opening cysteine and the closing phenylalanine or tryptophan. The size field is filled for only some rows; it gives once, few, many or a size class.

TRBV25-1	.	TRBJ1-4	CASSPMGGLNEKLFF
TRBV6-1	few	TRBJ1-1	CASSEKTREF
TRBV5-1	.	TRBJ1-4	CASSRQGLLGEGEKLFF
TRBV9	.	TRBJ2-1	CASSFGTSGLSYNEQFF
TRBV29-1	.	TRBJ2-1	CSVLILAGVGNEQFF
TRBV6-5	once	TRBJ2-7	CASSLTGLSYEQYF
TRBV7-9	.	TRBJ2-3	CASSYGLGLLSTDTQYF
TRBV29-1	.	TRBJ2-1	CSVWGSGRAQFF
TRBV30	.	TRBJ1-1	CAWSPGTVNTEAFF
TRBV19	.	TRBJ2-7	CASSIRGTLSYEQYF
TRBV14	.	TRBJ2-2	CASGTTIPGELFF
TRBV11-2	.	TRBJ2-2	CASTSRLAGVPGELFF
TRBV2	.	TRBJ1-5	CASTEGARVYSNQPQHF
TRBV29-1	once	TRBJ2-1	CSVAGVNEQFF
TRBV6-5	.	TRBJ2-7	CASSYKRNSGYEQYF
TRBV10-3	many	TRBJ1-4	CAISESGSEKLFF
TRBV19	.	TRBJ1-1	CASSIDRDTEAFF
TRBV12-5	.	TRBJ1-1	CAIHREGEAFF
TRBV28	.	TRBJ1-5	CASSLLLASNQPQHF
TRBV30	once	TRBJ1-4	CALALTGTTEKLFF
TRBV7-6	.	TRBJ2-6	CASSSTGPGANVLTF
TRBV4-2	.	TRBJ1-5	CASSQEEGNQPQHF
TRBV6-1	.	TRBJ2-2	CASSEGLGGRSEGGELFF
TRBV7-9	.	TRBJ2-7	CASSSTDAYEQYF
TRBV6-5	.	TRBJ2-5	CASRGGSERQTQYF
TRBV2	.	TRBJ2-5	CASLGQGAGETQYF
TRBV29-1	.	TRBJ2-7	CSVWSGRGVSGSSYEQYF
TRBV30	once	TRBJ1-3	CAWKDPGNTIYF
TRBV19	.	TRBJ2-3	CASSTGTGATDTQYF
TRBV2	.	TRBJ2-1	CASSNLDPKADEQFF
TRBV27	.	TRBJ2-6	CASSWVAGVFSGANVLTF
TRBV2	.	TRBJ2-6	CAITGGAGANVLTF
TRBV4-1	few	TRBJ2-1	CASSQDSRSSYNEQFF
TRBV5-1	.	TRBJ1-1	CASGASSPEAFF
TRBV10-3	few	TRBJ1-5	CAISESTGGQPQHF
TRBV15	.	TRBJ2-7	CATSITGGSYEQYF
TRBV2	.	TRBJ2-1	CASSPTRLAGDRNEQFF
TRBV10-3	.	TRBJ1-2	CAISESTGYGNYGYTF
TRBV5-6	few	TRBJ1-4	CASSWGQGEANEKLFF
TRBV7-9	.	TRBJ2-3	CASSLYRDRGTDTQYF
TRBV2	few	TRBJ2-7	CASRTYYEQYF
TRBV6-1	.	TRBJ2-1	CASRTGTSGSNEQFF
TRBV6-5	once	TRBJ2-3	CASSPNRDREQYF
TRBV6-4	.	TRBJ2-1	CASSLLAGEVNEQFF
TRBV29-1	.	TRBJ2-1	CSVELAAGHEQFF
TRBV12-5	.	TRBJ2-2	CASGLVRGSGVTGELFF
TRBV28	.	TRBJ2-7	CASSLTGKEYEQYF
TRBV6-1	.	TRBJ2-7	CASTEGSGLRYEQYF
TRBV6-6	.	TRBJ2-2	CASSSEGLHTGELFF
TRBV2	.	TRBJ2-1	CASSAETSGRSSLF
TRBV4-1	few	TRBJ2-2	CASSRTRGELFF